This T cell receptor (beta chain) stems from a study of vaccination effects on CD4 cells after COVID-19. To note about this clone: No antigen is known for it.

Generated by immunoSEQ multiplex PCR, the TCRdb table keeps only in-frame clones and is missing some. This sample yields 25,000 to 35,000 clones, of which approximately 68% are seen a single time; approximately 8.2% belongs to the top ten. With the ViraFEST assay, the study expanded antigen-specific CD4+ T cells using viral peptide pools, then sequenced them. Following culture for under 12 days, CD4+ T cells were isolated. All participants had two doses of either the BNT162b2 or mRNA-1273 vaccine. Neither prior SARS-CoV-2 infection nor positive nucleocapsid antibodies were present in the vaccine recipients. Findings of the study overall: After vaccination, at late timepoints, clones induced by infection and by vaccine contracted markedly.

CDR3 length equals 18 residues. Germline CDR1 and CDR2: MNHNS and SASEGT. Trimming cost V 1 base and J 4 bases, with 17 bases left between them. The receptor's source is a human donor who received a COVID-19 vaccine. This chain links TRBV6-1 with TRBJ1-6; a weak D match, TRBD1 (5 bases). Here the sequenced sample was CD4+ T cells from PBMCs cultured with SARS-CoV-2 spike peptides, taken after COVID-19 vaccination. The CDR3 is CASSEEPTGRGYNSPLHF. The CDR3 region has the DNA TGTGCCAGCAGTGAAGAGCCCACGGGACGGGGGTATAATTCACCCCTCCACTTT.